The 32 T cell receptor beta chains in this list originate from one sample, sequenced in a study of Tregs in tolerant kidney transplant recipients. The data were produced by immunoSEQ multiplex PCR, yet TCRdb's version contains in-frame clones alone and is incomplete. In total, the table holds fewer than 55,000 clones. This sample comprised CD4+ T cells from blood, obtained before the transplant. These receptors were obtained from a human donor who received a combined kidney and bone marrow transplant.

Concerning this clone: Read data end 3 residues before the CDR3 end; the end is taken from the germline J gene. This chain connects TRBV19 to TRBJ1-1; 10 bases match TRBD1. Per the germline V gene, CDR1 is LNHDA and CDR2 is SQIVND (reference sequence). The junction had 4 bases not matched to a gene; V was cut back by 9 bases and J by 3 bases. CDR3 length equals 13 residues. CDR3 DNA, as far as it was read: TGTGCCAGCGACAGGGGGCAGGACACTGAA. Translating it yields CASDRGQDTE. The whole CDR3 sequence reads CASDRGQDTEAFF.

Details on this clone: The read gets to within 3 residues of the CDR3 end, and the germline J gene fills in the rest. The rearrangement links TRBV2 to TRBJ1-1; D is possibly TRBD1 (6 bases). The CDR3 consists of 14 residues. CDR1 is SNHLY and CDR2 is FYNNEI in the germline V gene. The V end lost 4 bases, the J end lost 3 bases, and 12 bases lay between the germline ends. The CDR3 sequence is CASSVGGADTEAFF. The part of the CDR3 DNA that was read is TGTGCCAGCAGTGTTGGGGGGGCGGACACTGAA.

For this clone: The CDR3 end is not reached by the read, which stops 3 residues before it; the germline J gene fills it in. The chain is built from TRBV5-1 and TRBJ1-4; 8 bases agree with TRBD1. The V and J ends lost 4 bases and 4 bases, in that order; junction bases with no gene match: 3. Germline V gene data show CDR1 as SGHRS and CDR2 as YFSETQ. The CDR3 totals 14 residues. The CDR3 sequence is CASSHDRGNEKLFF. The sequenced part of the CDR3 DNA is TGCGCCAGCAGCCATGACAGGGGTAATGAAAAA.

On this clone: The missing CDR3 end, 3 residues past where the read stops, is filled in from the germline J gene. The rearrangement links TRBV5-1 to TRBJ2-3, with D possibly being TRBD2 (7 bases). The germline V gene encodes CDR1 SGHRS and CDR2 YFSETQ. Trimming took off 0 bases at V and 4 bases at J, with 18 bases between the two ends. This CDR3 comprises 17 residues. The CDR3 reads CASSLVPAGARADTQYF. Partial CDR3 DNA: TGCGCCAGCAGCTTGGTGCCTGCGGGGGCCCGGGCAGATACG. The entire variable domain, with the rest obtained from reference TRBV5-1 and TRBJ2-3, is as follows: KAGVTQTPRYLIKTRGQQVTLSCSPISGHRSVSWYQQTPGQGLQFLFEYFSETQRNKGNFPGRFSGRQFSNSRSEMNVSTLELGDSALYLCASSLVPAGARADTQYFGPGTRLTVL.

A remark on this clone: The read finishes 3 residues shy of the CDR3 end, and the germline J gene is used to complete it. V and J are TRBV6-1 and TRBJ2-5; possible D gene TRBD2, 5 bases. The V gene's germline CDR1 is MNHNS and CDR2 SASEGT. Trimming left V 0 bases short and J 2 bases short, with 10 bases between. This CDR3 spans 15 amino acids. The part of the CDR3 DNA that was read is TGTGCCAGCAGTGAAGCGCGAGGGTCGCAAGAGACC. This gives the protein CASSEARGSQET. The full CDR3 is CASSEARGSQETQYF.

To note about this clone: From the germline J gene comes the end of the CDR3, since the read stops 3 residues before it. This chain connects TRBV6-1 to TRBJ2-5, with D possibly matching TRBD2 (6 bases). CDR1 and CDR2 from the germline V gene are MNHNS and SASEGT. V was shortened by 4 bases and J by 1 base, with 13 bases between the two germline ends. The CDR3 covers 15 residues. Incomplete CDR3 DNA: TGTGCCAGCAGTGTGTCCCCGGGGGTCCAAGAGACC. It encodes CASSVSPGVQET. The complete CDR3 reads CASSVSPGVQETQYF.

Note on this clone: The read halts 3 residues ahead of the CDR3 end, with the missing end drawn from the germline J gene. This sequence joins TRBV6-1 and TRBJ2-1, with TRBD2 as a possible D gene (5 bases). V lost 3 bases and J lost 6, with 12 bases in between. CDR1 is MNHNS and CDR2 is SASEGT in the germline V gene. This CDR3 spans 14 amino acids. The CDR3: CASSDEGRFNEQFF. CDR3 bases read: TGTGCCAGCAGTGACGAGGGCAGGTTCAATGAG.

The DNA read from the CDR3 is TGTGCCAGCAGCTTGGGGACAGGGGGCTTGGACTATGGC. The encoded protein is CASSLGTGGLDYG. The complete CDR3 sequence is CASSLGTGGLDYGYTF. The chain employs TRBV5-4 and TRBJ1-2; 11 positions match TRBD1. The CDR3 end is not reached by the read, which stops 3 residues before it; the germline J gene fills it in. From germline, CDR1 is SGHNT and CDR2 YYREEE (reference sequence). The ends lost 0 bases at V and 3 bases at J; junction bases unmatched: 4. The CDR3 runs 16 residues.

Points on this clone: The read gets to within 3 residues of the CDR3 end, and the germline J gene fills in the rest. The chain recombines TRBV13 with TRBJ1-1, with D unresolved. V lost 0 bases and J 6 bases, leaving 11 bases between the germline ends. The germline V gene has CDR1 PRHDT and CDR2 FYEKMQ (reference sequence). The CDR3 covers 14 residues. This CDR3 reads CASSLGGKSAEAFF. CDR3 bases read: TGTGCCAGCAGCTTAGGAGGTAAGAGCGCTGAA.

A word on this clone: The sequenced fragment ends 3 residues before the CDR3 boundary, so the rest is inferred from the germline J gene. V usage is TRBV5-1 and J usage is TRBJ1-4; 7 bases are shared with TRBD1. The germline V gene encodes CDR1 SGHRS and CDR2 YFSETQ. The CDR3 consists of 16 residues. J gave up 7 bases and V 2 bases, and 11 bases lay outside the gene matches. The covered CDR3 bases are TGCGCCAGCAGCTTTTTACAAGGGGGCGCCTCTGAAAAA. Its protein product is CASSFLQGGASEK. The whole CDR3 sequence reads CASSFLQGGASEKLFF.

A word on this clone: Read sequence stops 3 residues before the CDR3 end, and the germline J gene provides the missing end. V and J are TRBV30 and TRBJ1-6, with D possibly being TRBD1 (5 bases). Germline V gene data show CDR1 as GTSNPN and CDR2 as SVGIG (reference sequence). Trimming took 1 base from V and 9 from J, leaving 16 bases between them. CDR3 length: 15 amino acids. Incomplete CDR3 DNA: TGTGCCTGGAGTGCCGGGGGAGGAGGTTTTTCACCC. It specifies CAWSAGGGGFSP. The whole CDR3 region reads CAWSAGGGGFSPLHF.

The CDR3 DNA, read in part, is TGTGCCAGCTCACCAATAGGGACAGGGGAAAACTATGGC. It encodes CASSPIGTGENYG. The entire CDR3 is CASSPIGTGENYGYTF. This chain connects TRBV18 to TRBJ1-2, with 10 bases fitting TRBD1. The sequenced fragment ends 3 residues before the CDR3 boundary, so the rest is inferred from the germline J gene. Germline-derived CDR1 and CDR2 are KGHSH and LQKENI. Germline trimming cut 2 bases from V and 2 bases from J; bases unmatched to any gene: 5. This CDR3 has 16 residues.

The part of the CDR3 DNA that was read is TGTGCCAGCAGCTTAGCAAGGATAGGGCCTCAGCCC. The encoded protein is CASSLARIGPQP. The whole CDR3 region reads CASSLARIGPQPQHF. V and J are TRBV7-9 and TRBJ1-5; D is unresolved. The read is 3 residues too short to cover the CDR3 end, so that end is filled in from the germline J gene. In germline, CDR1 is SEHNR, CDR2 FQNEAQ (reference sequence). Trimming removed 0 bases from V and 6 bases from J, with 12 bases in between. The CDR3 has 15 amino acids. Filled out from reference TRBV7-9 and TRBJ1-5, the complete variable domain reads DTGVSQNPRHKITKRGQNVTFRCDPISEHNRLYWYRQTLGQGPEFLTYFQNEAQLEKSRLLSDRFSAERPKGSFSTLEIQRTEQGDSAMYLCASSLARIGPQPQHFGDGTRLSIL.

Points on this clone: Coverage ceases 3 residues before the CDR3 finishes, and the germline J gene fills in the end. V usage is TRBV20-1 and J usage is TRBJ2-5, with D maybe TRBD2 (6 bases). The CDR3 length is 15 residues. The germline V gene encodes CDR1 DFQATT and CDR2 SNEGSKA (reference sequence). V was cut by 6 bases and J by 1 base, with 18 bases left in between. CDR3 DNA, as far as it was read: TGCAGTGCCGCTCCTAGCGATCCCCCCCAAGAGACC. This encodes CSAAPSDPPQET. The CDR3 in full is CSAAPSDPPQETQYF.

The CDR3 sequence: CASSITGTSGNTIYF. The covered CDR3 bases are TGTGCCAGCAGCATAACAGGGACCTCTGGAAACACC. The chain carries TRBV7-8 and TRBJ1-3, with D perhaps TRBD1 (6 bases). Read sequence stops 3 residues before the CDR3 end, and the germline J gene provides the missing end. Germline CDR1 reads SGHVS; CDR2 reads FQNEAQ. V lost 5 bases and J 0 bases, leaving 11 bases between the germline ends. CDR3 size: 15 residues.

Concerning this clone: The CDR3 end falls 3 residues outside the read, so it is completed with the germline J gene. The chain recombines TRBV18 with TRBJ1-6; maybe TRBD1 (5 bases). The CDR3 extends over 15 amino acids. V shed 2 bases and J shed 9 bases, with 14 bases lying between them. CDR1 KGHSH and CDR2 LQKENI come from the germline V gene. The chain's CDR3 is CASSPLGQWRSPLHF. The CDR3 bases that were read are TGTGCCAGCTCACCATTGGGGCAGTGGCGTTCACCC.

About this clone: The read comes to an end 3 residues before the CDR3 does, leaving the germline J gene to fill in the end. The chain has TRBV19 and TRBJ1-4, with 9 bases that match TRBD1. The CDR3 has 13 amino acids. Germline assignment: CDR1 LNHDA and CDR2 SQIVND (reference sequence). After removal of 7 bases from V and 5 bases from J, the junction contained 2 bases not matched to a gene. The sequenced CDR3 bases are TGTGCCAGTACGGGGACAGGGAATGAAAAA. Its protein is CASTGTGNEK. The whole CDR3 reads CASTGTGNEKLFF.

The covered CDR3 bases are TGTGCCAGCAGCCAGATCGACTCTGGAAACACC. The encoded protein is CASSQIDSGNT. The entire CDR3 is CASSQIDSGNTIYF. This chain links TRBV7-2 with TRBJ1-3; no clear D gene. The read gets to within 3 residues of the CDR3 end, and the germline J gene fills in the rest. The V end was cut by 5 bases, the J end by 0 bases, with 8 bases between. The CDR3 contains 14 residues. The germline V gene encodes CDR1 SGHTA and CDR2 FQGNSA.

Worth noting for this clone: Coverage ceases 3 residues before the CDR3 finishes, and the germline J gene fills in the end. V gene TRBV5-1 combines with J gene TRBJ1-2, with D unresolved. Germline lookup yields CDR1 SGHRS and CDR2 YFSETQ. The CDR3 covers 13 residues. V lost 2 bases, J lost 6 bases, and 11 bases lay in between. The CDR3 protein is CASSFGGRDGYTF. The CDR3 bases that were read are TGCGCCAGCAGCTTCGGAGGTCGGGATGGC. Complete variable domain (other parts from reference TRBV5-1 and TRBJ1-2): KAGVTQTPRYLIKTRGQQVTLSCSPISGHRSVSWYQQTPGQGLQFLFEYFSETQRNKGNFPGRFSGRQFSNSRSEMNVSTLELGDSALYLCASSFGGRDGYTFGSGTRLTVV.

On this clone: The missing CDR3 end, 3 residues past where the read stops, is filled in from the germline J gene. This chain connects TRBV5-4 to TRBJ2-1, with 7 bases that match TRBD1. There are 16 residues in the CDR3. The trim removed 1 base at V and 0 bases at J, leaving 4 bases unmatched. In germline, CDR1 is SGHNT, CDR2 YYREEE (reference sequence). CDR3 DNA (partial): TGTGCCAGCAGCTTGATCGGGACAGTCTCCTACAATGAG. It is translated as CASSLIGTVSYNE. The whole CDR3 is CASSLIGTVSYNEQFF.

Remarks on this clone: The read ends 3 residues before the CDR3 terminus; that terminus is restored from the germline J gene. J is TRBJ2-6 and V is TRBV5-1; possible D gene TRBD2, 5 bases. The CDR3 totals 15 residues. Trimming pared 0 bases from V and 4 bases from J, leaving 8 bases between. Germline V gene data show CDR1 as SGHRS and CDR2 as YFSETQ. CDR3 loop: CASSLGGLGANVLTF. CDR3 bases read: TGCGCCAGCAGCTTGGGAGGGCTGGGGGCCAACGTC.

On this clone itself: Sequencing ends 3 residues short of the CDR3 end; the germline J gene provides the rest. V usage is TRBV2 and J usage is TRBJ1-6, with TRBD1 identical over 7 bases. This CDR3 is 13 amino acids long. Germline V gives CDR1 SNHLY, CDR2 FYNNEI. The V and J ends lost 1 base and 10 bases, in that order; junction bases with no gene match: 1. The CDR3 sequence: CASSEEDRSPLHF. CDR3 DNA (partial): TGTGCCAGCAGTGAAGAGGACAGGTCACCC. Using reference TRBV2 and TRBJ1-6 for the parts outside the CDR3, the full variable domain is EPEVTQTPSHQVTQMGQEVILRCVPISNHLYFYWYRQILGQKVEFLVSFYNNEISEKSEIFDDQFSVERPDGSNFTLKIRSTKLEDSAMYFCASSEEDRSPLHFGNGTRLTVT.

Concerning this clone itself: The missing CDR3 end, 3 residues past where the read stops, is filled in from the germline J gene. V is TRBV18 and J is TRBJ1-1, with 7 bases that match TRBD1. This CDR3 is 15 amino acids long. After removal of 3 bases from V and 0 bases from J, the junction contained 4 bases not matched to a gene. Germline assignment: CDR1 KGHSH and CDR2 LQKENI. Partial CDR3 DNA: TGTGCCAGCTCACCGAATACAGGGGTGAACACTGAA. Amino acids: CASSPNTGVNTE. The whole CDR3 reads CASSPNTGVNTEAFF.

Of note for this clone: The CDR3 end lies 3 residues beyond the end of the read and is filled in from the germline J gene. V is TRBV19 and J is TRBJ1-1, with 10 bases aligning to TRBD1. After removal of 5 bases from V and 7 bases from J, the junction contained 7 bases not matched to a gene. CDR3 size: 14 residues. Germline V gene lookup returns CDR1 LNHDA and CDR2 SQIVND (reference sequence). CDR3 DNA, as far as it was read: TGTGCCAGTAGTGGGACAGGGGAGGGTGGTGAA. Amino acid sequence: CASSGTGEGGE. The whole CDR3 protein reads CASSGTGEGGEAFF.

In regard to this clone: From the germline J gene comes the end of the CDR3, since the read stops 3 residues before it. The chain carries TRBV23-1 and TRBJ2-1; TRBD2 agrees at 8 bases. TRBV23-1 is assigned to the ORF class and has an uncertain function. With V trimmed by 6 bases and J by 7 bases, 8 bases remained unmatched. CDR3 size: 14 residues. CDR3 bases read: TGCGCCAGCAGAGTACTAGCGGTCCATAATGAG. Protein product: CASRVLAVHNE. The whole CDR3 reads CASRVLAVHNEQFF.

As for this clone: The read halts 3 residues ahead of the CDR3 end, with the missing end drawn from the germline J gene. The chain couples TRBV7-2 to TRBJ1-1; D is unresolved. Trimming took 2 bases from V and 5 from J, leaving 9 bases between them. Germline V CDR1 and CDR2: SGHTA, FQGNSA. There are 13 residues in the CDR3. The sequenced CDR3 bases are TGTGCCAGCAGCTTAACCGGGGAAACTGAA. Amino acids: CASSLTGETE. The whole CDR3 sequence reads CASSLTGETEAFF.

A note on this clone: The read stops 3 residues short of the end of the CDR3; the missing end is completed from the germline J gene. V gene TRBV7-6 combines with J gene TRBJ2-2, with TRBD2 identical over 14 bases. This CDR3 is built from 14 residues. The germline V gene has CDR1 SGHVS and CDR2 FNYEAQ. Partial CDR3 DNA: TGTGCCAGCAGCTCGGGACTAGCGGGGGCCCCG. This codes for CASSSGLAGAP. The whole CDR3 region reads CASSSGLAGAPLFF.

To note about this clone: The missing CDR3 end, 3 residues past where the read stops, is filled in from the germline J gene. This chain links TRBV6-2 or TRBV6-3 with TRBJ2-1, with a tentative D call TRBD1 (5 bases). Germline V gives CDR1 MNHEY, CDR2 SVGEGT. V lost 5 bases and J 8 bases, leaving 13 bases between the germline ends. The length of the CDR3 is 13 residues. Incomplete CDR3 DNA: TGTGCCAGCAGTAGGGGTAGGGGCTATGAG. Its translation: CASSRGRGYE. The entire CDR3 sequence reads CASSRGRGYEQFF.

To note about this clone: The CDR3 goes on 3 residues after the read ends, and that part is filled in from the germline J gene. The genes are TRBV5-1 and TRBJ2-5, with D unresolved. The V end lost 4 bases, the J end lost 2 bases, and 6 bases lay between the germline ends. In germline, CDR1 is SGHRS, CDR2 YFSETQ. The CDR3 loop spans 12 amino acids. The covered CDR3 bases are TGCGCCAGCAGCGTTCGTCAAGAGACC. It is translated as CASSVRQET. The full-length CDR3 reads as CASSVRQETQYF.

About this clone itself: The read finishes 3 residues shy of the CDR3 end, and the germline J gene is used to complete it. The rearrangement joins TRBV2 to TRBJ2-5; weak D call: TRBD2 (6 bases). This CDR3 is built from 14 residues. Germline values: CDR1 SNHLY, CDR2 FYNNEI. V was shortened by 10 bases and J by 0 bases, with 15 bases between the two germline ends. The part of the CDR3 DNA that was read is TGTGCCAAAGCCCCGAAGCGGGACCAAGAGACC. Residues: CAKAPKRDQET. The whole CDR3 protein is CAKAPKRDQETQYF. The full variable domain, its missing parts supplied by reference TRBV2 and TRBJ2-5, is EPEVTQTPSHQVTQMGQEVILRCVPISNHLYFYWYRQILGQKVEFLVSFYNNEISEKSEIFDDQFSVERPDGSNFTLKIRSTKLEDSAMYFCAKAPKRDQETQYFGPGTRLLVL.

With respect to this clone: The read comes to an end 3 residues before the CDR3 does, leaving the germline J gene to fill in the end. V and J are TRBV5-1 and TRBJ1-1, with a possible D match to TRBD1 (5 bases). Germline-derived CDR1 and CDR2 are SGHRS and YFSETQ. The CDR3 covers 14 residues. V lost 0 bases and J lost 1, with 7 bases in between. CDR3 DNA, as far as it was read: TGCGCCAGCAGCTTGGCCGGACAGAACACTGAA. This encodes CASSLAGQNTE. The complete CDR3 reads CASSLAGQNTEAFF.

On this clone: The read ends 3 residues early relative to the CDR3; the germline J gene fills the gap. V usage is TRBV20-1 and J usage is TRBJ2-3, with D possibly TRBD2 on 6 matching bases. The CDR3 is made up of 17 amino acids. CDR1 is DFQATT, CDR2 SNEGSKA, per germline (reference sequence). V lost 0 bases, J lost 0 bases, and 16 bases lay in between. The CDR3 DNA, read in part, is TGCAGTGCTAGAGATCCCTTTAGGAGGGGTAGCACAGATACG. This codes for CSARDPFRRGSTDT. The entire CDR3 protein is CSARDPFRRGSTDTQYF.